The 30 T cell receptor beta chains given below trace back to one sample, sequenced in a study of cytomegalovirus exposure and HLA in healthy donors. Researchers ran the PCR with 60 Vbeta and 13 Jbeta primers. Using immunoSEQ multiplex PCR, the repertoire was profiled, and TCRdb retains in-frame clones only, with some absent. The data hold about 120,000 clones, with roughly three quarters observed a single time. Sequencing was done on a sample of PBMCs. Receptors were obtained from a woman between 18 and 30 years old in good health and CMV-seronegative.

Of note for this clone: The junction departs from germline at one end; a sequencing error may be responsible. The CDR3 is CASSMGHPASF. As DNA, the CDR3 is TGTGCCAGTAGTATGGGACACCCAGCTTCTTTT. The V and J genes are TRBV19 and TRBJ1-1, with D possibly being TRBD1 (6 bases). The CDR3 is made up of 11 amino acids. The germline CDR1 and CDR2 sequences are LNHDA and SQIVND (reference sequence).

This clone occurred once. The chain links TRBV2 to TRBJ1-2, with 10 bases identical to TRBD1. V shed 11 bases, J shed 6 bases, and the junction held 9 bases outside the gene matches. This CDR3 is 13 amino acids long. Germline CDR1 and CDR2: SNHLY and FYNNEI. CDR3 sequence: CAGGTGTGDGYTF. The CDR3 DNA is TGTGCCGGGGGTACTGGGACAGGGGATGGCTACACCTTC.

J is TRBJ1-4 and V is TRBV30; D perhaps matches TRBD1 (5 bases). The V and J ends lost 0 bases and 6 bases respectively, with 14 bases between them. Germline lookup yields CDR1 GTSNPN and CDR2 SVGIG (reference sequence). The CDR3 consists of 15 residues. The CDR3 nucleotides are TGTGCCTGGAGTGTACGGCAGGGTCGGGATGAAAAACTGTTTTTT. The encoded protein is CAWSVRQGRDEKLFF.

The chain uses TRBV28 and TRBJ2-2, with a possible D match to TRBD2 (6 bases). Per the germline V gene, CDR1 is MDHEN and CDR2 is SYDVKM. The CDR3 is made up of 14 amino acids. V was trimmed by 5 bases and J by 2 bases, leaving 9 bases between them. CDR3 sequence reads: CASSLGLNTGELFF. The CDR3 DNA reads as TGTGCCAGCAGTCTGGGACTCAACACCGGGGAGCTGTTTTTT.

The rearrangement links TRBV15 to TRBJ1-3; no clear D. The CDR3 is 14 amino acids. Germline V lookup: CDR1 LNHNV, CDR2 YYDKDF (reference sequence). V lost 8 bases and J lost 5, with 16 bases in between. The CDR3 nucleotides are TGTGCCACCTCCGAGGGCGGAGGCAGAAACACCATATATTTT. Translating gives CATSEGGGRNTIYF.

The chain couples TRBV7-6 to TRBJ2-6, with TRBD2 identical over 8 bases. CDR3 length: 20 residues. The J segment lost 0 bases and the V segment lost 1 base, leaving 11 bases of the junction unmatched. Germline CDR1 and CDR2: SGHVS and FNYEAQ. The CDR3 nucleotides read TGTGCCAGCAGCTTAGAACCCGCGGGGGGTAAACCCTCTGGGGCCAACGTCCTGACTTTC. As protein: CASSLEPAGGKPSGANVLTF.

The rearrangement uses TRBV28 and TRBJ1-2; D not certain. V shed 6 bases and J shed 0 bases, with 14 bases lying between them. This CDR3 has 15 amino acids. Germline-derived CDR1 and CDR2 are MDHEN and SYDVKM. The CDR3 is CASSPLAGANYGYTF. The CDR3, as DNA: TGTGCCAGCAGCCCACTGGCAGGTGCTAACTATGGCTACACCTTC.

The rearrangement joins TRBV6-1 to TRBJ1-1; possible D gene TRBD1, 5 bases. The CDR3 runs to 14 residues. Germline V lookup: CDR1 MNHNS, CDR2 SASEGT. V lost 3 bases and J 0 bases, leaving 8 bases between the germline ends. The CDR3 bases are TGTGCCAGCAGTGAGGGGGGGATGAACACTGAAGCTTTCTTT. Its translation: CASSEGGMNTEAFF.

The rearrangement joins TRBV9 to TRBJ1-6; 7 nucleotides align to TRBD1. Germline V lookup: CDR1 SGDLS, CDR2 YYNGEE. V lost 4 bases and J lost 5; bases outside the gene matches: 3. The CDR3 has 14 residues. The CDR3 reads CASSLTGDNSPLHF. CDR3 DNA sequence: TGTGCCAGCAGCCTCACAGGGGATAATTCACCCCTCCACTTT.

The chain combines TRBV5-6 with TRBJ2-7, with D possibly being TRBD1 (5 bases). Germline V gene data show CDR1 as SGHDT and CDR2 as YYEEEE. The germline V and J ends were trimmed by 4 bases and 0 bases, with 14 bases remaining between them. This CDR3 comprises 15 residues. The CDR3 region is CASSLGWGGSYEQYF. CDR3 DNA: TGTGCCAGCAGCCTTGGTTGGGGCGGCTCCTACGAGCAGTACTTC.

V usage is TRBV6-6 and J usage is TRBJ1-4; the match to TRBD1 covers 9 bases. J lost 7 bases, V lost 6 bases, and 9 bases had no gene match. Per germline, CDR1 MNHNY and CDR2 SVGAGI (reference sequence). There are 15 residues in the CDR3. The CDR3 spells CASRDRGGRIEKLFF. The CDR3 DNA follows: TGTGCCAGCAGGGACAGGGGCGGGCGTATTGAAAAACTGTTTTTT.

The chain couples TRBV6-5 to TRBJ1-2; 9 bases align to TRBD1. CDR3 length equals 13 residues. With 6 bases clipped from V and 7 bases from J, the junction kept 6 bases outside the gene matches. Per germline, CDR1 MNHEY and CDR2 SVGAGI. CDR3 sequence reads: CASRTTGGPGYTF. In DNA, the CDR3 is TGTGCCAGCAGGACCACAGGGGGCCCTGGCTACACCTTC.

The V call is TRBV11-2, the J call TRBJ1-3, with 7 bases that match TRBD1. Germline V gene sequence: CDR1 SGHAT, CDR2 FQNNGV. This CDR3 region has 14 residues. V shed 2 bases and J 2 bases; nucleotides not matched to a gene: 0. In DNA form, the CDR3 reads TGTGCCAGCAGCTTACAGGGGGCTGGAAACACCATATATTTT. This codes for CASSLQGAGNTIYF.

This chain connects TRBV6-5 to TRBJ2-7; a weak D match, TRBD2 (6 bases). The CDR3 spans 13 residues. The ends were cut back, 2 bases at V and 5 bases at J, with 10 bases in the middle. Looked up from germline, CDR1 is MNHEY and CDR2 is SVGAGI. The CDR3 protein is CASSYGGWDEQYF. CDR3 nucleotide sequence: TGTGCCAGCAGTTACGGGGGGTGGGACGAGCAGTACTTC.

J is TRBJ1-1 and V is TRBV19, with D possibly matching TRBD1 (5 bases). CDR1 is LNHDA, CDR2 SQIVND, per germline (reference sequence). V lost 7 bases to trimming and J lost 0 bases, with 18 bases between them. This CDR3 has 16 amino acids. The CDR3 region is CASKALRGPMNTEAFF. The CDR3 bases are TGTGCCAGTAAAGCTTTGCGGGGACCCATGAACACTGAAGCTTTCTTT.

The chain is built from TRBV18 and TRBJ2-7; D unresolved. CDR3 length: 15 residues. CDR1 and CDR2 from the germline V gene are KGHSH and LQKENI. Trimming left V 1 base short and J 2 bases short, with 12 bases between. This chain's CDR3 is CASSPLRSVPYEQYF. The DNA of the CDR3 is TGTGCCAGCTCACCACTCCGCTCAGTCCCCTACGAGCAGTACTTC.

The rearrangement joins TRBV9 to TRBJ2-1; 9 nucleotides agree with TRBD1. The length of the CDR3 is 17 residues. Germline assignment: CDR1 SGDLS and CDR2 YYNGEE. V was clipped by 3 bases and J by 7 bases; unmatched bases: 14. CDR3 bases: TGTGCCAGCAGCGAGCGAGGGCCGGGACAGGGAGGAAATGAGCAGTTCTTC. It encodes CASSERGPGQGGNEQFF.

The gene calls are TRBV4-1 and TRBJ1-4, with D perhaps matching TRBD1 (6 bases). Trimming cost V 1 base and J 5 bases, with 8 bases left between them. The CDR3 is made up of 14 amino acids. CDR1 MGHRA and CDR2 YSYEKL come from the germline V gene. The chain's CDR3 is CASSQGQGNEKLFF. The CDR3 DNA sequence: TGCGCCAGCAGCCAAGGGCAGGGGAATGAAAAACTGTTTTTT.

The chain is built from TRBV4-2 and TRBJ1-5; weak D call: TRBD1 (6 bases). Trimming pared 0 bases from V and 1 base from J, leaving 16 bases between. Germline CDR1 LGHNA, CDR2 YNFKEQ. The CDR3 sequence is 18 residues long. CDR3 loop: CASSQDRVGGWSNQPQHF. DNA of the CDR3: TGTGCCAGCAGCCAAGATCGTGTAGGGGGATGGAGCAATCAGCCCCAGCATTTT.

The genes are TRBV6-1 and TRBJ2-1; TRBD2 aligns across 8 bases. The J segment lost 5 bases and the V segment lost 2 bases, leaving 5 bases of the junction unmatched. Germline assignment: CDR1 MNHNS and CDR2 SASEGT. This CDR3 has 15 amino acids. Here the CDR3 DNA reads TGTGCCAGCAGTGAATTAGATAGCGGGGACAATGAGCAGTTCTTC. Translating it yields CASSELDSGDNEQFF.

This clone was seen more than once but under ten times. The V and J genes are TRBV6-1 and TRBJ1-2; D possibly corresponds to TRBD1 (5 bases). The V end was cut by 0 bases, the J end by 0 bases, with 11 bases between. Germline V gene sequence: CDR1 MNHNS, CDR2 SASEGT. The CDR3 is 16 residues long. As DNA, the CDR3 is TGTGCCAGCAGTGAAGCCATAGGGACTCCTAACTATGGCTACACCTTC. It codes for CASSEAIGTPNYGYTF.

A word on this clone: One end of the junction varies from germline; a read error may be responsible. The CDR3 sequence: CASSLEYDRGLWHF. CDR3 DNA sequence: TGCGCCAGCAGCTTGGAATACGACAGGGGGCTATGGCACTTC. The genes are TRBV5-1 and TRBJ2-7; 10 positions match TRBD1. Germline-derived CDR1 and CDR2 are SGHRS and YFSETQ. There are 14 residues in the CDR3.

This rearrangement joins TRBV7-2 to TRBJ1-6; D is perhaps TRBD1 (6 bases). Trimming cost V 5 bases and J 9 bases, with 17 bases left between them. Germline assignment: CDR1 SGHTA and CDR2 FQGNSA. This CDR3 spans 15 amino acids. The CDR3, as DNA: TGTGCCAGCAGCCTCGACTCAGGGGCGCGTTCACCCCTCCACTTT. This sequence encodes CASSLDSGARSPLHF.

The rearrangement joins TRBV10-2 to TRBJ1-2, with a weak D call TRBD1 (6 bases). Germline CDR1 is WSHSY and CDR2 is SAAADI. Trimming took 3 bases from V and 5 from J, leaving 16 bases between them. The CDR3 loop spans 15 amino acids. CDR3 DNA: TGCGCCAGCAGTGACCAGGGGCACTCGTCTTATGGCTACACCTTC. Translating it yields CASSDQGHSSYGYTF.

The rearrangement links TRBV15 to TRBJ1-1; 10 nucleotides agree with TRBD1. Per the germline V gene, CDR1 is LNHNV and CDR2 is YYDKDF (reference sequence). J was trimmed by 4 bases and V by 1 base; bases with no gene match: 3. CDR3 length: 15 amino acids. The DNA of the CDR3 is TGTGCCACCAGCAGAGTTCGGACAGGGGGCACTGAAGCTTTCTTT. This gives the protein CATSRVRTGGTEAFF.

V is TRBV6-9 and J is TRBJ1-1; D unclear. V was pared by 0 bases and J by 7 bases, with 15 bases between. The CDR3 loop spans 15 amino acids. Germline V gene data show CDR1 as MNHGY and CDR2 as SVAAGI. This CDR3 is CASSYSQATGDEAFF. CDR3 bases: TGTGCCAGCAGTTATTCTCAGGCCACCGGGGATGAAGCTTTCTTT.

This rearrangement joins TRBV7-3 to TRBJ2-3, with D possibly TRBD2 on 7 matching bases. Deletions cut 3 bases from V and 3 bases from J, with 16 bases between. This CDR3 spans 16 amino acids. The germline gives CDR1 SGHTA, CDR2 FQGTGA. Written as DNA, the CDR3 is TGTGCCAGCAGCTTGAGAGGGGGGGCCCAAACAGATACGCAGTATTTT. Its protein is CASSLRGGAQTDTQYF.

The sample holds one count of this clone. The J gene is TRBJ2-2, the V gene TRBV2; a possible D gene is TRBD1 (5 bases). With 6 bases removed from V and 6 bases from J, the gap between germline ends came to 8 bases. This CDR3 has 12 residues. Looked up from germline, CDR1 is SNHLY and CDR2 is FYNNEI. DNA for the CDR3: TGTGCCAGCAGCCAGGGTGCCGGGGAGCTGTTTTTT. As protein: CASSQGAGELFF.

The V gene is TRBV6-5, the J gene TRBJ1-6; TRBD1 agrees at 9 bases. This CDR3 comprises 16 residues. Trimming removed 1 base from V and 7 bases from J; junction bases left unmatched: 5. Looked up from germline, CDR1 is MNHEY and CDR2 is SVGAGI. CDR3 in DNA: TGTGCCAGCAGTTACTGGCCGACAGGGGGGAATTCACCCCTCCACTTT. Its protein product is CASSYWPTGGNSPLHF.

The V and J genes are TRBV6-6 and TRBJ2-7; 7 bases are shared with TRBD1. CDR1 and CDR2 from the germline V gene are MNHNY and SVGAGI (reference sequence). The V segment lost 2 bases and the J segment 4 bases; nucleotides outside the gene matches: 8. This CDR3 comprises 15 residues. CDR3 sequence: CASSYLRGLDYEQYF. The CDR3 coding sequence is TGTGCCAGCAGTTACCTGAGGGGGCTAGATTACGAGCAGTACTTC.